The 32 T cell receptor beta chains listed next were all sequenced from one sample in a study of Ad26.COV2.S vaccination and SARS-CoV-2 variants. The assay was immunoSEQ multiplex PCR, and TCRdb's table has in-frame clones only and misses some. The data hold about 350,000 clones, with roughly 94% observed a single time. The sequences come from peripheral blood, collected after recovery from COVID-19. These receptor sequences come from a human donor who had recovered from COVID-19.

The chain carries TRBV27 and TRBJ2-3, with D hard to call. Germline CDR1 and CDR2: MNHEY and SMNVEV (reference sequence). CDR3 size: 13 residues. Trimming took 5 bases from V and 8 from J, leaving 14 bases between them. The CDR3 bases are TGTGCCAGCAGTGCCCTCCTCTTCACTACGCAGTATTTT. Protein sequence: CASSALLFTTQYF.

This chain joins TRBV7-2 and TRBJ1-1; possible D gene TRBD1, 6 bases. CDR1 and CDR2 (germline): SGHTA, FQGNSA. Trimming removed 2 bases at V and 5 bases at J, with 9 bases between. This CDR3 contains 13 residues. The CDR3 bases are TGTGCCAGCAGCTTAAAAGGGGGTACTGAAGCTTTCTTT. Translated: CASSLKGGTEAFF. Complete variable domain (other parts from reference TRBV7-2 and TRBJ1-1): GAGVSQSPSNKVTEKGKDVELRCDPISGHTALYWYRQSLGQGLEFLIYFQGNSAPDKSGLPSDRFSAERTGGSVSTLTIQRTQQEDSAVYLCASSLKGGTEAFFGQGTRLTVV.

The chain is built from TRBV18 and TRBJ2-1; 11 bases agree with TRBD2. Per germline, CDR1 KGHSH and CDR2 LQKENI. With 2 bases clipped from V and 3 bases from J, the junction kept 0 bases outside the gene matches. The CDR3 runs 15 residues. Here the CDR3 reads CASSPTSGGYNEQFF. For the CDR3, the DNA is TGTGCCAGCTCACCAACTAGCGGGGGCTACAATGAGCAGTTCTTC.

The chain combines TRBV27 with TRBJ2-5, with 9 bases fitting TRBD1. The CDR3 is made up of 15 amino acids. CDR1 and CDR2 from the germline V gene are MNHEY and SMNVEV (reference sequence). The V segment lost 5 bases and the J segment 7 bases; nucleotides outside the gene matches: 11. The CDR3 sequence is CASSHLGDRDMTQYF. The DNA of the CDR3 is TGTGCCAGCAGTCACCTGGGGGACAGGGATATGACCCAGTACTTC.

This clone was recorded once. The chain joins TRBV7-8 to TRBJ1-2; perhaps TRBD1 as D (6 bases). Germline loops: CDR1 SGHVS, CDR2 FQNEAQ. V dropped 0 bases and J dropped 2 bases, with 10 bases sitting between them. The CDR3 is 15 amino acids. CDR3 nucleotide sequence: TGTGCCAGCAGCTTAGCCCAGGGGCTCAACTATGGCTACACCTTC. Protein product: CASSLAQGLNYGYTF.

This rearrangement joins TRBV29-1 to TRBJ1-3, with a tentative D call TRBD1 (5 bases). Germline-derived CDR1 and CDR2 are SQVTM and ANQGSEA. V was cut by 0 bases and J by 3 bases, with 12 bases left in between. The CDR3 is 15 amino acids. The CDR3: CSVEDLRGRGNTIYF. The CDR3 DNA reads TGCAGCGTTGAAGATCTTCGGGGACGTGGAAACACCATATATTTT.

The chain links TRBV14 to TRBJ2-1; 8 bases line up with TRBD2. J lost 9 bases, V lost 3 bases, and 13 bases had no gene match. Germline V gene sequence: CDR1 SGHDN, CDR2 FVKESK. The CDR3 has 16 residues. CDR3 in DNA: TGTGCCAGCAGCCAGGTACTAGCGGTGGACGAAGGTGAGCAGTTCTTC. This sequence encodes CASSQVLAVDEGEQFF.

This clone was observed many times. The J gene is TRBJ1-3, the V gene TRBV7-6, with a tentative D call TRBD1 (5 bases). The CDR3 has 17 residues. Germline V lookup: CDR1 SGHVS, CDR2 FNYEAQ. Deletions cut 2 bases from V and 0 bases from J, with 14 bases between. The CDR3 DNA follows: TGTGCCAGCAGCTTATCCCCGTACAGGCGCTCTGGAAACACCATATATTTT. This codes for CASSLSPYRRSGNTIYF. The complete variable domain, with remaining parts taken from reference TRBV7-6 and TRBJ1-3, reads GAGVSQSPRYKVTKRGQDVALRCDPISGHVSLYWYRQALGQGPEFLTYFNYEAQQDKSGLPNDRFSAERPEGSISTLTIQRTEQRDSAMYRCASSLSPYRRSGNTIYFGEGSWLTVV.

This chain uses TRBV15 with TRBJ2-3; 11 bases line up with TRBD2. Germline assignment: CDR1 LNHNV and CDR2 YYDKDF (reference sequence). The CDR3 has 17 amino acids. The V gene end was trimmed by 4 bases and the J gene end by 2 bases; junction bases not matched to a gene: 8. The DNA for the CDR3 is TGTGCCACCAGCACTCTGAGACTAGCGGGGCCCACAGATACGCAGTATTTT. Protein sequence: CATSTLRLAGPTDTQYF.

Remarks on this clone: Other nucleotide sequences in the sample specify the same CDR3. The gene calls are TRBV19 and TRBJ2-6; D unresolved. The germline CDR1 and CDR2 sequences are LNHDA and SQIVND (reference sequence). Trimming took off 5 bases at V and 0 bases at J, with 2 bases between the two ends. The length of the CDR3 is 13 residues. CDR3 bases: TGTGCCAGTAGTTACTCTGGGGCCAACGTCCTGACTTTC. Translated: CASSYSGANVLTF. Variable domain in full (rest from reference TRBV19 and TRBJ2-6): DGGITQSPKYLFRKEGQNVTLSCEQNLNHDAMYWYRQDPGQGLRLIYYSQIVNDFQKGDIAEGYSVSREKKESFPLTVTSAQKNPTAFYLCASSYSGANVLTFGAGSRLTVL.

This clone appeared a single time. The chain uses TRBV14 and TRBJ1-6, with D tentatively TRBD1 (5 bases). V lost 1 base and J lost 6, with 13 bases in between. Germline values: CDR1 SGHDN, CDR2 FVKESK. The CDR3 covers 16 residues. This CDR3 is CASSQAGGGINSPLHF. The CDR3 DNA sequence: TGTGCCAGCAGCCAAGCGGGCGGGGGTATTAATTCACCCCTCCACTTT.

The chain joins TRBV7-9 to TRBJ2-7; 8 nucleotides match TRBD2. This CDR3 is 16 amino acids long. After removal of 2 bases from V and 2 bases from J, the junction contained 8 bases not matched to a gene. Per germline, CDR1 SEHNR and CDR2 FQNEAQ (reference sequence). For the CDR3, the DNA is TGTGCCAGCAGCTTAATCACGGGGGGGCTACCCTACGAGCAGTACTTC. This sequence encodes CASSLITGGLPYEQYF. The full variable domain, in which reference TRBV7-9 and TRBJ2-7 provide the parts outside the CDR3, is DTGVSQNPRHKITKRGQNVTFRCDPISEHNRLYWYRQTLGQGPEFLTYFQNEAQLEKSRLLSDRFSAERPKGSFSTLEIQRTEQGDSAMYLCASSLITGGLPYEQYFGPGTRLTVT.

Here the CDR3 DNA reads TGTGCCAGTAGCAGGACTAGCGGGGGGGCAGTAGAAGAGACCCAGTACTTC. This sequence encodes CASSRTSGGAVEETQYF. The rearrangement uses TRBV19 and TRBJ2-5, with 15 bases matching TRBD2. The CDR3 consists of 17 residues. Trimming cost V 6 bases and J 3 bases; bases outside gene matches: 8. Per the germline V gene, CDR1 is LNHDA and CDR2 is SQIVND (reference sequence).

The chain uses TRBV7-9 and TRBJ1-4, with 7 bases matching TRBD1. The length of the CDR3 is 16 residues. Germline assignment: CDR1 SEHNR and CDR2 FQNEAQ (reference sequence). J was trimmed by 3 bases and V by 5 bases; bases with no gene match: 9. The chain's CDR3 is CASSPGQFPANEKLFF. DNA of the CDR3: TGTGCCAGCAGCCCGGGACAGTTCCCCGCTAATGAAAAACTGTTTTTT.

The V and J genes are TRBV5-4 and TRBJ1-1; 8 positions agree with TRBD1. CDR1 and CDR2 from the germline V gene are SGHNT and YYREEE (reference sequence). Unmatched junction bases numbered 10, after V lost 4 bases and J lost 5 bases. CDR3 length: 15 residues. CDR3 sequence reads: CASSPPTGGGTEAFF. The CDR3 DNA sequence: TGTGCCAGCAGCCCTCCAACAGGGGGAGGGACTGAAGCTTTCTTT.

The rearrangement links TRBV7-3 to TRBJ2-7; 8 bases agree with TRBD1. This CDR3 is 15 amino acids long. The ends lost 5 bases at V and 1 base at J; junction bases unmatched: 7. The germline CDR1 and CDR2 sequences are SGHTA and FQGTGA. DNA of the CDR3: TGTGCCAGCAGCCTCACAGGGGGGATATCCTACGAGCAGTACTTC. This encodes CASSLTGGISYEQYF. The full variable domain, in which reference TRBV7-3 and TRBJ2-7 provide the parts outside the CDR3, is GAGVSQTPSNKVTEKGKYVELRCDPISGHTALYWYRQSLGQGPEFLIYFQGTGAADDSGLPNDRFFAVRPEGSVSTLKIQRTERGDSAVYLCASSLTGGISYEQYFGPGTRLTVT.

This chain joins TRBV5-1 and TRBJ2-6; D remains unclear. Germline CDR1 and CDR2: SGHRS and YFSETQ. The V gene lost 2 bases and the J gene lost 9 bases, with 6 bases spanning the gap. The CDR3 length is 12 residues. This CDR3 reads CASSLEDNVLTF. For the CDR3, the DNA is TGCGCCAGCAGCTTAGAGGACAACGTCCTGACTTTC.

The chain couples TRBV6-1 to TRBJ1-1, with a weak D call TRBD1 (6 bases). The CDR3 has 13 amino acids. V was clipped by 1 base and J by 11 bases, with 14 bases between them. CDR1 and CDR2 (germline): MNHNS, SASEGT. The CDR3 sequence: CASSEVLGGVAFF. DNA of the CDR3: TGTGCCAGCAGTGAAGTTTTAGGGGGGGTGGCTTTCTTT.

The chain uses TRBV6-6 and TRBJ2-1, with D maybe TRBD2 (6 bases). This CDR3 has 17 amino acids. Germline CDR1 reads MNHNY; CDR2 reads SVGAGI (reference sequence). Trimming pared 5 bases from V and 5 bases from J, leaving 22 bases between. The CDR3 nucleotides are TGTGCCAGCAGTCGCGCAGCATTAGCGGAACATAACAATGAGCAGTTCTTC. It translates to CASSRAALAEHNNEQFF.

The chain couples TRBV5-4 to TRBJ2-3; tentatively, D is TRBD1 (6 bases). The CDR3 spans 15 residues. CDR1 and CDR2 from the germline V gene are SGHNT and YYREEE (reference sequence). V shed 0 bases and J shed 6 bases, with 14 bases lying between them. The CDR3 coding sequence is TGTGCCAGCAGCTTGGAGGGGGATACAGGGGATACGCAGTATTTT. As protein: CASSLEGDTGDTQYF.

CDR3 bases: TGTGCCAGCAGCTTCAACAGGGGGAGCTCTGGAAACACCATATATTTT. Translated: CASSFNRGSSGNTIYF. The genes are TRBV5-4 and TRBJ1-3; 8 nucleotides line up with TRBD1. Germline V gives CDR1 SGHNT, CDR2 YYREEE (reference sequence). CDR3 size: 16 residues. The trim removed 2 bases at V and 0 bases at J, leaving 4 bases unmatched.

This sequence joins TRBV11-2 and TRBJ2-5; D is unclear. V lost 0 bases and J lost 5, with 13 bases in between. The CDR3 covers 15 residues. The V gene's germline CDR1 is SGHAT and CDR2 FQNNGV. DNA for the CDR3: TGTGCCAGCAGCTTAGAGGCTAGTTACGGGGAGACCCAGTACTTC. Translated, it gives CASSLEASYGETQYF.

The rearrangement links TRBV6-5 to TRBJ1-2, with D maybe TRBD1 (6 bases). The CDR3 loop spans 14 amino acids. V shed 0 bases and J shed 5 bases, with 10 bases lying between them. The germline V gene has CDR1 MNHEY and CDR2 SVGAGI. CDR3 nucleotide sequence: TGTGCCAGCAGTTACTCCGGACAGATATATGGCTACACCTTC. Protein product: CASSYSGQIYGYTF.

The chain recombines TRBV27 with TRBJ1-2, with 7 bases lining up with TRBD1. Losses at the gene ends were 8 bases for V and 1 base for J; bases not matched to a gene: 7. The CDR3 totals 14 residues. Germline V lookup: CDR1 MNHEY, CDR2 SMNVEV (reference sequence). CDR3 DNA sequence: TGTGCCAGCGCTGGGACAGCGAATAACTATGGCTACACCTTC. It translates to CASAGTANNYGYTF.

The chain couples TRBV27 to TRBJ1-1, with 7 bases lining up with TRBD1. The CDR3 is 17 residues long. Germline V gene sequence: CDR1 MNHEY, CDR2 SMNVEV (reference sequence). V trimming: 6 bases; J trimming: 6 bases; junction bases outside the gene matches: 19. The CDR3 reads CASSARDSAAMVAEAFF. The CDR3, as DNA: TGTGCCAGCAGCGCCCGGGACAGCGCGGCCATGGTCGCTGAAGCTTTCTTT.

The CDR3 protein is CAISGTGQAFF. For the CDR3, the DNA is TGTGCCATCAGCGGGACAGGGCAAGCTTTCTTT. The genes are TRBV10-3 and TRBJ1-1; 9 bases line up with TRBD1. Germline V gene lookup returns CDR1 ENHRY and CDR2 SYGVKD. The J segment lost 9 bases and the V segment lost 6 bases, leaving 2 bases of the junction unmatched. The CDR3 sequence is 11 residues long.

The V call is TRBV19, the J call TRBJ2-6, with D maybe TRBD1 (6 bases). The V end was cut by 10 bases, the J end by 0 bases, with 16 bases between. CDR1 and CDR2 from the germline V gene are LNHDA and SQIVND (reference sequence). The CDR3 spans 16 residues. The CDR3 is CATQGFPLSGANVLTF. As DNA, the CDR3 is TGTGCCACCCAGGGGTTCCCACTCTCTGGGGCCAACGTCCTGACTTTC.

The chain has TRBV5-1 and TRBJ1-2; 10 bases match TRBD1. Germline CDR1 reads SGHRS; CDR2 reads YFSETQ. The CDR3 covers 14 residues. With 4 bases clipped from V and 4 bases from J, the junction kept 4 bases outside the gene matches. Written as DNA, the CDR3 is TGCGCCAGCAGCACCGGGACAGGGGTCTATGGCTACACCTTC. This gives the protein CASSTGTGVYGYTF.

Worth noting for this clone: The sample has other DNA sequences that encode this CDR3 too. This chain links TRBV4-1 with TRBJ2-7, with D tentatively TRBD1 or TRBD2 (7 bases each). This CDR3 has 15 amino acids. Germline CDR1 reads MGHRA; CDR2 reads YSYEKL. V lost 1 base and J 1 base, leaving 11 bases between the germline ends. This chain's CDR3 is CASSQGQGGSYEQYF. CDR3 coding DNA: TGCGCCAGCAGCCAAGGGCAGGGGGGGTCCTACGAGCAGTACTTC.

The gene calls are TRBV6-1 and TRBJ1-1; the D is unclear. CDR3 length: 11 residues. V was pared by 3 bases and J by 11 bases, with 10 bases between. Germline-derived CDR1 and CDR2 are MNHNS and SASEGT. CDR3 residues: CASSDPDLAFF. CDR3 coding DNA: TGTGCCAGCAGTGATCCAGACTTGGCTTTCTTT.

The chain uses TRBV6-5 and TRBJ2-3, with TRBD2 identical over 11 bases. Germline V lookup: CDR1 MNHEY, CDR2 SVGAGI. The V gene end was trimmed by 4 bases and the J gene end by 3 bases; junction bases not matched to a gene: 6. This CDR3 has 16 residues. The CDR3 loop is CASSFLTSGGTDTQYF. CDR3 DNA: TGTGCCAGCAGTTTCCTCACTAGCGGGGGAACAGATACGCAGTATTTT.

The chain employs TRBV5-1 and TRBJ2-1; possibly TRBD1 for D (5 bases). V was trimmed by 0 bases and J by 2 bases, leaving 9 bases between them. The germline V gene has CDR1 SGHRS and CDR2 YFSETQ. The CDR3 is 15 amino acids. The CDR3 DNA reads TGCGCCAGCAGCTTGGAAGGGGTCGCCTACAATGAGCAGTTCTTC. It encodes CASSLEGVAYNEQFF.